This T cell receptor beta chain is drawn from a study of T cells in localized non-small cell lung cancer. Whole-study findings and limits: Sequencing involved a lone tumor region, leaving heterogeneity possible.

To note about this clone: The antigen is not known.

The CDR3 is made up of 19 amino acids. Deletions cut 2 bases from V and 0 bases from J, with 23 bases between. Germline V gene data show CDR1 as GTSNPN and CDR2 as SVGIG (reference sequence). Assay used: immunoSEQ multiplex PCR; TCRdb lists only in-frame clones, some missing. The sample carries 45,000 or so clones, about 88% recorded once. The gene calls are TRBV30 and TRBJ1-5; a weak D match, TRBD1 (6 bases). The source is a man aged 40-75 years with stage II lung adenocarcinoma. The sequencing here drew on PBMCs, taken before any cancer treatment. The CDR3 coding sequence is TGTGCCTGGAGTCGCTCGGGACACCTAGCAGGGTATAGCAATCAGCCCCAGCATTTT. The encoded protein is CAWSRSGHLAGYSNQPQHF.